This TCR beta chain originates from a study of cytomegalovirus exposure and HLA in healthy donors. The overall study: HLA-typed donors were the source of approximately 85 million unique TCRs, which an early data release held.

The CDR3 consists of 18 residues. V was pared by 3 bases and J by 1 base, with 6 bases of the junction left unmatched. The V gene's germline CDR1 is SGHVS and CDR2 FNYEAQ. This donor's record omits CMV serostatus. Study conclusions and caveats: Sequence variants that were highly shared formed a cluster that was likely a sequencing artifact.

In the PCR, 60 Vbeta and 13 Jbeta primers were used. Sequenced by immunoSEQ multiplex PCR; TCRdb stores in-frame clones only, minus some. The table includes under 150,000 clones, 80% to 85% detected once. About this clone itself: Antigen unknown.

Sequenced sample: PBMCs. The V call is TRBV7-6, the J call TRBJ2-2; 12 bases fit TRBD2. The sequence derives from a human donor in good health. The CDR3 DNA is TGTGCCAGCAGCTTGGGCCCGGGACTAGCGGGGAACACCGGGGAGCTGTTTTTT. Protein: CASSLGPGLAGNTGELFF.